These T cell receptor beta chains were read from a single sample in a study of blood T cell repertoires in COVID-19. Only in-frame clones appear in the TCRdb table, and some are missing; sequencing was by immunoSEQ multiplex PCR. The repertoire holds about 200,000 clones, with 84% as singletons. Sequenced: peripheral blood. The receptor set was obtained from a human donor in a cohort sampled during active COVID-19. The CDR3 runs from the conserved cysteine through the conserved F or W. Each record gives: clone size, D gene, V gene, J gene, CDR3 protein, CDR3 DNA. A D gene is named only where the DNA matches it firmly. Clone size appears in some rows only: once, few, many, or a class for an expanded clone.

NA,NA,TRBV12-3/TRBV12-4,TRBJ1-2,CASSFGGGTGYTF,TGTGCCAGCAGTTTCGGCGGTGGTACGGGCTACACCTTC
NA,NA,TRBV9,TRBJ1-2,CASSVGGYDNYGYTF,TGTGCCAGCAGCGTAGGAGGGTACGATAACTATGGCTACACCTTC
NA,TRBD2,TRBV19,TRBJ2-7,CASSPIPAGPLSYEQYF,TGTGCCAGTAGTCCCATTCCAGCGGGACCCCTCTCCTACGAGCAGTACTTC
NA,TRBD1,TRBV4-1,TRBJ2-5,CASSQELGRGRETQYF,TGCGCCAGCAGCCAAGAGTTGGGCAGGGGGCGAGAGACCCAGTACTTC
once,TRBD2,TRBV7-6,TRBJ2-2,CASSLGTSGTTGELFF,TGTGCCAGCAGCTTGGGGACTAGCGGGACGACCGGGGAGCTGTTTTTT
NA,TRBD1,TRBV6-4,TRBJ1-3,CASSDRPIGTAGNTIYF,TGTGCCAGCAGTGACCGTCCTATAGGGACAGCTGGAAACACCATATATTTT
NA,TRBD2,TRBV11-2,TRBJ2-2,CASSPRVGTSGNTGELFF,TGTGCCAGCAGCCCTAGAGTGGGGACTAGCGGAAACACCGGGGAGCTGTTTTTT
NA,NA,TRBV18,TRBJ1-1,CASSPAADTEAFF,TGTGCCAGCTCACCGGCCGCGGACACTGAAGCTTTCTTT
NA,TRBD2,TRBV2,TRBJ2-2,CASSREGANTGELFF,TGTGCCAGCAGTAGGGAGGGAGCGAACACCGGGGAGCTGTTTTTT
NA,NA,TRBV6-5,TRBJ2-3,CASSYSGHTDTQYF,TGTGCCAGCAGTTACTCTGGCCACACAGATACGCAGTATTTT
NA,NA,TRBV7-9,TRBJ2-2,CASSLSTRENTGELFF,TGTGCCAGCAGCTTAAGCACCAGGGAGAACACCGGGGAGCTGTTTTTT
NA,NA,TRBV7-2,TRBJ2-4,CASSLEPGEGHIQYF,TGTGCCAGCAGCTTAGAACCGGGAGAGGGGCACATTCAGTACTTC
NA,TRBD1,TRBV7-9,TRBJ2-1,CASSPGPPGQDYNEQFF,TGTGCCAGCAGCCCCGGTCCCCCGGGACAGGACTACAATGAGCAGTTCTTC
NA,TRBD1,TRBV7-9,TRBJ1-2,CASSMSGTGEVGGYTF,TGTGCCAGCAGCATGTCAGGGACAGGGGAGGTTGGTGGCTACACCTTC
NA,NA,TRBV28,TRBJ2-7,CASRLLSYEQYF,TGTGCCAGCAGGCTACTATCCTACGAGCAGTACTTC
NA,TRBD1,TRBV19,TRBJ1-2,CASSIGQGGNGGYTF,TGTGCCAGTAGTATAGGACAGGGGGGCAATGGTGGCTACACCTTC
NA,NA,TRBV6-6,TRBJ2-5,CASSLTPGGQETQYF,TGTGCCAGCAGTCTCACCCCCGGAGGGCAAGAGACCCAGTACTTC
NA,NA,TRBV11-2,TRBJ2-4,CASSLVGGLTIQYF,TGTGCCAGCAGCTTAGTCGGGGGGCTTACCATTCAGTACTTC
NA,NA,TRBV3-1/TRBV3-2,TRBJ2-3,CASSQGGLAMDTQYF,TGTGCCAGCAGCCAAGGGGGGCTAGCAATGGATACGCAGTATTTT
once,TRBD2,TRBV4-1,TRBJ2-7,CASSQGWSSGRFRTHEQYF,TGCGCCAGCAGCCAAGGATGGAGTAGCGGGAGGTTTAGGACCCACGAGCAGTACTTC
NA,TRBD2,TRBV7-2,TRBJ2-5,CASSSPGLRGETQYF,TGTGCCAGCAGCTCCCCCGGGTTGCGGGGGGAGACCCAGTACTTC
NA,TRBD2,TRBV5-1,TRBJ2-7,CASSLGTSGRAYSYEQYF,TGCGCCAGCAGCTTGGGCACTAGCGGGAGGGCCTATTCCTACGAGCAGTACTTC
once,NA,TRBV28,TRBJ1-5,CASSPSGYNQPQHF,TGTGCCAGCAGTCCCTCAGGGTACAATCAGCCCCAGCATTTT
NA,NA,TRBV28,TRBJ1-3,CASSLPIGNTIYF,TGTGCCAGCAGTCTACCAATCGGAAACACCATATATTTT
once,TRBD2,TRBV7-2,TRBJ2-7,CASSLVGNIAGSSYEQYF,TGTGCCAGCAGCTTAGTGGGGAATATAGCGGGAAGCTCCTACGAGCAGTACTTC
NA,TRBD1,TRBV27,TRBJ2-5,CASSERQGAVETQYF,TGTGCCAGCAGTGAAAGACAGGGGGCTGTGGAGACCCAGTACTTC
NA,NA,TRBV13,TRBJ2-6,CASSLVRQGGSGANVLTF,TGTGCCAGCAGCTTAGTGAGACAGGGAGGCTCTGGGGCCAACGTCCTGACTTTC
few,NA,TRBV2,TRBJ2-5,CASKVGAGETQYF,TGTGCCAGCAAAGTGGGAGCTGGGGAGACCCAGTACTTC
NA,NA,TRBV28,TRBJ1-1,CASSSAGVTEAFF,TGTGCCAGCAGTTCTGCAGGTGTCACTGAAGCTTTCTTT
NA,NA,TRBV14,TRBJ2-7,CASSPQVGSSYEQYF,TGTGCCAGCAGCCCCCAGGTGGGCAGCTCCTACGAGCAGTACTTC
NA,NA,TRBV18,TRBJ2-5,CASSEIGNLETQYF,TGTGCCAGCTCAGAGATCGGGAATCTGGAGACCCAGTACTTC
once,NA,TRBV11-2,TRBJ1-3,CASSLDRGRGNTIYF,TGTGCCAGCAGCTTAGATCGGGGGCGGGGGAACACCATATATTTT
NA,TRBD1,TRBV5-1,TRBJ2-7,CASSKGDRVNEQYF,TGCGCCAGCAGCAAGGGGGACAGGGTCAACGAGCAGTACTTC
NA,NA,TRBV28,TRBJ2-6,CASAIRHRTLGANVLTF,TGTGCCAGCGCTATAAGACACCGTACCCTCGGGGCCAACGTCCTGACTTTC
NA,TRBD2,TRBV11-2,TRBJ2-1,CASSPGLAGPKFF,TGTGCCAGCAGCCCCGGACTAGCGGGCCCCAAGTTCTTC
NA,NA,TRBV4-1,TRBJ2-1,CASSHPQGAHNEQFF,TGCGCCAGCAGCCACCCACAGGGAGCCCACAATGAGCAGTTCTTC
NA,TRBD2,TRBV2,TRBJ2-7,CASTAPSSGRAEQYF,TGTGCCAGCACCGCACCCTCTAGCGGGAGGGCCGAGCAGTACTTC
NA,NA,TRBV2,TRBJ1-2,CASSDRGGMTNYGYTF,TGTGCCAGCAGTGACAGGGGAGGGATGACTAACTATGGCTACACCTTC
NA,NA,TRBV4-1,TRBJ2-7,CASSQHTGLSSYEQYF,TGCGCCAGCAGCCAACACACAGGCCTCAGCTCCTACGAGCAGTACTTC
few,TRBD2,TRBV11-2,TRBJ2-7,CASSGGLAAYEQYF,TGTGCCAGCAGCGGTGGACTAGCGGCATACGAGCAGTACTTC
NA,TRBD1,TRBV3-1/TRBV3-2,TRBJ2-7,CASSQGDRVYEQYF,TGTGCCAGCAGCCAAGGGGACAGGGTGTACGAGCAGTACTTC
NA,TRBD1,TRBV7-8,TRBJ2-5,CASSSGQGVGKKTQYF,TGTGCCAGCAGCTCCGGACAGGGGGTCGGCAAGAAGACCCAGTACTTC
NA,NA,TRBV4-1,TRBJ1-2,CASSHPQGNYGYTF,TGCGCCAGCAGCCACCCCCAGGGAAACTATGGCTACACCTTC
NA,NA,TRBV6-9,TRBJ1-5,CASSFSPSRGIEPQHF,TGTGCCAGCAGTTTTTCCCCCTCGAGGGGGATTGAGCCCCAGCATTTT
NA,TRBD1,TRBV7-9,TRBJ1-1,CASSPGQVTEAFF,TGTGCCAGCAGCCCGGGACAGGTTACTGAAGCTTTCTTT
NA,NA,TRBV10-2,TRBJ2-2,CASSGQPGELFF,TGCGCCAGCAGCGGACAGCCCGGGGAGCTGTTTTTT
NA,NA,TRBV6-5,TRBJ2-1,CASSTTASSYNEQFF,TGTGCCAGCAGTACGACAGCTAGCTCCTACAATGAGCAGTTCTTC
NA,NA,TRBV10-3,TRBJ1-1,CAISESQDLNTEAFF,TGTGCCATCAGTGAGTCCCAGGACTTGAACACTGAAGCTTTCTTT
NA,TRBD1,TRBV28,TRBJ1-4,CASSLDRVDEKLFF,TGTGCCAGCAGCCTTGACAGGGTGGATGAAAAACTGTTTTTT
many,TRBD2,TRBV10-3,TRBJ2-1,CAISDTGTSQFF,TGTGCCATCAGTGATACCGGGACTAGTCAGTTCTTC
NA,NA,TRBV5-1,TRBJ2-3,CASSWAGLGTDTQYF,TGCGCCAGCAGCTGGGCAGGGTTAGGTACAGATACGCAGTATTTT
NA,NA,TRBV24-1,TRBJ1-4,CATSLGGATNEKLFF,TGTGCCACCAGCCTAGGCGGAGCAACTAATGAAAAACTGTTTTTT
once,TRBD1,TRBV2,TRBJ2-7,CASARQGSSYEQYF,TGTGCCAGCGCCAGACAGGGAAGCTCCTACGAGCAGTACTTC
NA,TRBD1,TRBV2,TRBJ1-2,CASSVNRGNYGYTF,TGTGCCAGCAGTGTAAACAGGGGGAACTATGGCTACACCTTC
NA,TRBD1,TRBV4-1,TRBJ2-5,CASSQGPRQGMGQETQYF,TGCGCCAGCAGCCAAGGACCCCGACAGGGAATGGGTCAAGAGACCCAGTACTTC
NA,TRBD1,TRBV6-5,TRBJ2-1,CASSYGDRGTPNEQFF,TGTGCCAGCAGTTACGGGGACAGGGGGACACCCAATGAGCAGTTCTTC
few,NA,TRBV28,TRBJ1-1,CASSPTGDGLTEAFF,TGTGCCAGCAGCCCCACGGGGGACGGACTCACTGAAGCTTTCTTT
NA,NA,TRBV5-1,TRBJ2-3,CASSFGDRSFTDTQYF,TGCGCCAGCAGCTTTGGCGACAGGAGCTTCACAGATACGCAGTATTTT
NA,NA,TRBV6-6,TRBJ1-6,CASSRTVGSSPLHF,TGTGCCAGCAGTCGGACGGTTGGGAGTTCACCCCTCCACTTT
NA,NA,TRBV5-5,TRBJ1-2,CASSEIPGHYIILYTF,TGTGCCAGCAGCGAAATACCGGGACACTACATTATCCTCTACACCTTC